This entry describes one TCR beta chain. In the same sample, other DNA sequences code for this CDR3. CDR1 is MDHEN and CDR2 is SYDVKM in the germline V gene. The CDR3 has 15 amino acids. Losses at the gene ends were 6 bases for V and 1 base for J; bases not matched to a gene: 7. The data stem from a study of radiotherapy plus CTLA-4 blockade in lung cancer. This table comes from immunoSEQ multiplex PCR, and its TCRdb copy is limited to in-frame clones, with some not included. The sample includes under 110,000 clones, more than 70% of them seen just once. The chain is built from TRBV28 and TRBJ2-3; 7 bases match TRBD2. This clonotype was obtained from a human donor with non-small cell lung cancer that progressed on radiotherapy plus ipilimumab. Some clones in this sample may be carry-over from other donors' samples. Specimen: peripheral blood, collected from a patient treated with radiotherapy plus ipilimumab. The CDR3 loop reads CASSLLAGGTDTQYF. CDR3 bases: TGTGCCAGCAGCCTCTTGGCGGGGGGCACAGATACGCAGTATTTT.